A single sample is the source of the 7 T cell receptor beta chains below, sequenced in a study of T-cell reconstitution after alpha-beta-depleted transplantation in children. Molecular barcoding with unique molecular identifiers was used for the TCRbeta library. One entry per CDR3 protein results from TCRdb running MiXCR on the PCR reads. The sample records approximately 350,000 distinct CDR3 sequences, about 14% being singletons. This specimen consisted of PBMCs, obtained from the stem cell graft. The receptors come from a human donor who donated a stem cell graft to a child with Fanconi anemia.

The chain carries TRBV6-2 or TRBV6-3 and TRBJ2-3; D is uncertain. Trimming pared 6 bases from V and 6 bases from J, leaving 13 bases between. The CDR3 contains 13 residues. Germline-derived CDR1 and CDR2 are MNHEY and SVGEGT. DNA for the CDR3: TGTGCCAGCAGCGGAGCGCAATGGGATACGCAGTATTTT. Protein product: CASSGAQWDTQYF.

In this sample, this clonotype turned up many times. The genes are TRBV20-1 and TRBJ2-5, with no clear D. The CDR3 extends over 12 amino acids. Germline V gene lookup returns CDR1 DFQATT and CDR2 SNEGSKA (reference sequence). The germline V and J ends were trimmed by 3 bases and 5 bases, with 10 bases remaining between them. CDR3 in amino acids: CSARVPPETQYF. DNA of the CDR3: TGCAGTGCTAGGGTACCTCCGGAGACCCAGTACTTC.

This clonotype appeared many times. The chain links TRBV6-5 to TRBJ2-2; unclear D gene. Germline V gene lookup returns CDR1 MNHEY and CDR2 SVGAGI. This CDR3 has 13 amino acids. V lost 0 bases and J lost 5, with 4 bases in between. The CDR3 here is CASSYSQTGELFF. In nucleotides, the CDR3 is TGTGCCAGCAGTTACTCCCAGACCGGGGAGCTGTTTTTT.

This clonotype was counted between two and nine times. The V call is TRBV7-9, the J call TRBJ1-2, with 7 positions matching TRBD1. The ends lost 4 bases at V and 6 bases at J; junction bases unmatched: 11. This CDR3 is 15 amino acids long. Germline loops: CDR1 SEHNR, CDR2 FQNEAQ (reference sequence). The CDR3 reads CASSWSGGTRDGYTF. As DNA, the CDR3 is TGTGCCAGCAGCTGGTCAGGGGGTACGAGAGATGGCTACACCTTC. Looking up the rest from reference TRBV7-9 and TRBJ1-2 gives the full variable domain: DTGVSQNPRHKITKRGQNVTFRCDPISEHNRLYWYRQTLGQGPEFLTYFQNEAQLEKSRLLSDRFSAERPKGSFSTLEIQRTEQGDSAMYLCASSWSGGTRDGYTFGSGTRLTVV.

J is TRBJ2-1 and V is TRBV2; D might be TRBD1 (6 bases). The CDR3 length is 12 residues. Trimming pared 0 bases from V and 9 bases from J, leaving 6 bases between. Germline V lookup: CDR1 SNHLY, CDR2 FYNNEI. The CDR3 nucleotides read TGTGCCAGCAGTGAAGCAGGGGGTGAGCAGTTCTTC. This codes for CASSEAGGEQFF. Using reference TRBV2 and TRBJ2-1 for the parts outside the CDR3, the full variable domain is EPEVTQTPSHQVTQMGQEVILRCVPISNHLYFYWYRQILGQKVEFLVSFYNNEISEKSEIFDDQFSVERPDGSNFTLKIRSTKLEDSAMYFCASSEAGGEQFFGPGTRLTVL.

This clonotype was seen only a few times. The DNA of the CDR3 is TGCGCCAGCAGCTTGGGGGATCCGTATCAGCCCCAGCATTTT. This translates into CASSLGDPYQPQHF. The gene calls are TRBV5-1 and TRBJ1-5; D is ambiguous. The CDR3 spans 14 residues. V was pared by 0 bases and J by 5 bases, with 9 bases between. Per the germline V gene, CDR1 is SGHRS and CDR2 is YFSETQ.

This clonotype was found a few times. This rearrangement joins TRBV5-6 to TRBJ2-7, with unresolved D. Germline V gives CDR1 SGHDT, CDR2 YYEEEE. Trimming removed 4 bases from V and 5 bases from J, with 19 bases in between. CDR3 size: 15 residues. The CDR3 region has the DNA TGTGCCAGCAGCCTTTCCGTAGGCGCAGCCAACGAGCAGTACTTC. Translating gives CASSLSVGAANEQYF. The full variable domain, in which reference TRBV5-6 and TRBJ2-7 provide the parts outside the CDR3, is DAGVTQSPTHLIKTRGQQVTLRCSPKSGHDTVSWYQQALGQGPQFIFQYYEEEERQRGNFPDRFSGHQFPNYSSELNVNALLLGDSALYLCASSLSVGAANEQYFGPGTRLTVT.